A selection of T cell receptor beta chains follows, all from one sample in a study of PD-1 blockade in classical Hodgkin lymphoma. Assay: immunoSEQ multiplex PCR; the TCRdb copy retains only in-frame clones and omits some. Found here are tens of thousands of clones, 88% of them singletons; the top ten hold around 1.3%. The sample consisted of CD4+ T cells from blood. The receptors come from a human donor with classical Hodgkin lymphoma. The CDR3 runs from the conserved cysteine through the conserved F or W. Fields, in order: clone size, CDR3 length, D gene, J gene, V gene, CDR3 DNA, CDR3 protein. A D gene is named only where the DNA matches it firmly. A clone size is listed for some rows: how often the clone was seen (once, few, many), or a class if it is expanded.

NA,15,NA,TRBJ1-2,TRBV6-6,TGTGCCAGCAAGCTCCAGGGCCATTCCAACTATGGCTACACCTTC,CASKLQGHSNYGYTF
NA,15,NA,TRBJ1-2,TRBV6-5,TGTGCCAGCAGTTACTCCGGGACGGCCGACTATGGCTACACCTTC,CASSYSGTADYGYTF
NA,14,NA,TRBJ2-1,TRBV25-1,TGTGCCAGCAGCGGTGACCGGGCGTACAATGAGCAGTTCTTC,CASSGDRAYNEQFF
NA,18,TRBD2,TRBJ2-5,TRBV19,TGTGCCAGTAGTTCGGGGCGGCTAGCGGGAGTATACCAAGAGACCCAGTACTTC,CASSSGRLAGVYQETQYF
NA,13,TRBD1,TRBJ1-2,TRBV6-6,TGTGCCAGCAGCCTGACAGGGAACTATGGCTACACCTTC,CASSLTGNYGYTF
few,11,NA,TRBJ1-1,TRBV19,TGTGCCAGTAGTATTTTGGGTGAAGCTTTCTTT,CASSILGEAFF
once,12,NA,TRBJ2-2,TRBV2,TGTGCCAGCAGTTTTGGGGCCGGGGAGCTGTTTTTT,CASSFGAGELFF
NA,12,NA,TRBJ2-5,TRBV5-1,TGCGCCAGCAGTTTGGACAGAGAGACCCAGTACTTC,CASSLDRETQYF
NA,14,NA,TRBJ1-2,TRBV6-5,TGTGCCAGCAGCTTAGTACAGGGTGATGCTGGCTACACCTTC,CASSLVQGDAGYTF
NA,14,NA,TRBJ1-1,TRBV11-2,TGTGCCAGCAGCTTACGGCGACAGGCCACTGAAGCTTTCTTT,CASSLRRQATEAFF
once,15,TRBD1,TRBJ2-5,TRBV6-5,TGTGCCAGCAGGAAAGGACAGGGGAACGGTGAGACCCAGTACTTC,CASRKGQGNGETQYF
NA,14,TRBD2,TRBJ2-1,TRBV19,TGTGCCAGTACCCTGGGGGGGAGGGCCGATGAGCAGTTCTTC,CASTLGGRADEQFF
NA,16,TRBD1,TRBJ1-4,TRBV11-1,TGTGCCAGCAGCCCGGGACAGGGCATCCGAGATGAAAAACTGTTTTTT,CASSPGQGIRDEKLFF
NA,15,TRBD2,TRBJ2-2,TRBV15,TGTGCCACCTCGGAACTAGCGGGAGAGTTCGGGGAGCTGTTTTTT,CATSELAGEFGELFF
NA,14,TRBD1,TRBJ1-2,TRBV29-1,TGCAGCGTTGGGCCCAGTGGGACAGGCGACGGCTACACCTTC,CSVGPSGTGDGYTF
NA,13,NA,TRBJ1-1,TRBV7-8,TGTGCCAGCAGCCCCCGATTCAACACTGAAGCTTTCTTT,CASSPRFNTEAFF
once,14,NA,TRBJ2-1,TRBV28,TGTGCCAGCAGTTCAAGGGCCGAGCAGAATGAGCAGTTCTTC,CASSSRAEQNEQFF
NA,14,NA,TRBJ1-1,TRBV7-6,TGTGCCAGCAGCTTGTCCCTTGGGAACACTGAAGCTTTCTTT,CASSLSLGNTEAFF
few,13,TRBD2,TRBJ2-3,TRBV2,TGTGCCAGCGGGACTAGCGGGAGATATACGCAGTATTTT,CASGTSGRYTQYF
NA,14,TRBD1,TRBJ2-7,TRBV10-3,TGTGCCATCAGGCCGGGACAGGGTTCGTACGAGCAGTACTTC,CAIRPGQGSYEQYF
NA,15,TRBD2,TRBJ2-7,TRBV4-2,TGTGCCAGCAGCCTCCAGGCCAGCGGGGCATACGAGCAGTACTTC,CASSLQASGAYEQYF
NA,14,NA,TRBJ1-3,TRBV28,TGTGCCAGCAATTGGCAGGGCACTGGAAACACCATATATTTT,CASNWQGTGNTIYF
NA,15,NA,TRBJ2-5,TRBV7-9,TGTGCCAGCAGCCCGCAGCAGGGGGGCCAAGAGACCCAGTACTTC,CASSPQQGGQETQYF
NA,13,NA,TRBJ1-2,TRBV29-1,TGCAGCGTTGAGGTACAGGCCAACTATGGCTACACCTTC,CSVEVQANYGYTF
NA,15,NA,TRBJ1-1,TRBV18,TGTGCCAGCTCACCGCAAACAGCGATGAACACTGAAGCTTTCTTT,CASSPQTAMNTEAFF
NA,14,TRBD2,TRBJ2-1,TRBV9,TGTGCCAGCAGCCCTAGCGGAGGTACGGGTGAGCAGTTCTTC,CASSPSGGTGEQFF
NA,15,TRBD2,TRBJ2-1,TRBV4-1,TGCGCCAGCAGCCACTCTAGCGGGGCGTACAATGAGCAGTTCTTC,CASSHSSGAYNEQFF
NA,15,NA,TRBJ1-1,TRBV4-1,TGCGCCAGCAGCCAGGAACAGGGAGTTAACACTGAAGCTTTCTTT,CASSQEQGVNTEAFF
NA,11,NA,TRBJ2-1,TRBV28,TGTGCCAGCAGTTCCTACAATGAGCAGTTCTTC,CASSSYNEQFF
few,16,NA,TRBJ1-5,TRBV19,TGTGCCAGTAGTATCTCCACACGTGATAGCAATCAGCCCCAGCATTTT,CASSISTRDSNQPQHF
few,13,TRBD2,TRBJ2-1,TRBV5-1,TGCGCCAGCAGCTCGGGACTAGTGGAAGAGCAGTTCTTC,CASSSGLVEEQFF
NA,14,NA,TRBJ1-1,TRBV19,TGTGCCACCGGCCGGGGAGGGGCGGGTACTGAAGCTTTCTTT,CATGRGGAGTEAFF
NA,16,NA,TRBJ2-3,TRBV6-6,TGTGCCAGCTTGATAGATGGGACATCAGGCACAGATACGCAGTATTTT,CASLIDGTSGTDTQYF
NA,11,NA,TRBJ2-3,TRBV2,TGTGCCAGCAAAGGGTCAGATACGCAGTATTTT,CASKGSDTQYF
NA,12,NA,TRBJ2-1,TRBV28,TGTGCCAGCAGCCTCTCCTACAATGAGCAGTTCTTC,CASSLSYNEQFF
NA,16,NA,TRBJ1-1,TRBV11-1,TGTGCCAGCAGCCGCACGTTGGGGCGGTTGGACACTGAAGCTTTCTTT,CASSRTLGRLDTEAFF
few,15,NA,TRBJ2-5,TRBV11-2,TGTGCCAGCAGCTCCACCCGTGGCTTTCAAGAGACCCAGTACTTC,CASSSTRGFQETQYF
NA,14,TRBD1,TRBJ2-7,TRBV18,TGTGCCAGCTCACCACGGGACAGGGCCTACGAGCAGTACTTC,CASSPRDRAYEQYF
NA,14,TRBD1,TRBJ1-2,TRBV7-3,TGTGCCAGCAGCTCGCCCGGGACAGGGGATCGCTACACCTTC,CASSSPGTGDRYTF
NA,12,NA,TRBJ1-5,TRBV6-4,TGTGCCAGCAGTGTTAGCAATCAGCCCCAGCATTTT,CASSVSNQPQHF
NA,12,NA,TRBJ1-1,TRBV2,TGTGCCAGCAGCCTGGGGGCCACTGAAGCTTTCTTT,CASSLGATEAFF
NA,12,NA,TRBJ1-1,TRBV28,TGTGCCAGCCAGTTTCAGGGACTGAGCGCTTTCTTT,CASQFQGLSAFF
NA,14,NA,TRBJ2-1,TRBV25-1,TGTGCCAGCAGTGAATACGGGACATACAATGAGCAGTTCTTC,CASSEYGTYNEQFF
NA,18,TRBD2,TRBJ2-2,TRBV5-1,TGCGCCAGCAGCTTGGCGATCCTAGCGGGAGCGGAAACCGGGGAGCTGTTTTTT,CASSLAILAGAETGELFF
NA,14,NA,TRBJ1-6,TRBV7-9,TGTGCCAGCAGCAAGGACAGCGCTAATTCACCCCTCCACTTT,CASSKDSANSPLHF
few,16,NA,TRBJ1-2,TRBV21-1,TGTGCCAGCAGCAAAGGCTATCCCGGGACAGGACCTCTCGTCACCTTC,CASSKGYPGTGPLVTF
NA,15,TRBD2,TRBJ2-7,TRBV29-1,TGCAGCGCAGGACTAGCGGGAGTTTCGTCCTACGAGCAGTACTTC,CSAGLAGVSSYEQYF
NA,11,NA,TRBJ2-7,TRBV28,TGTGCCAGCAGTTACAGCTACGAGCAGTACTTC,CASSYSYEQYF
NA,14,NA,TRBJ2-5,TRBV27,TGTGCCAGCAGTCTAGGAACCCAGGGGGAGACCCAGTACTTC,CASSLGTQGETQYF
NA,21,TRBD1,TRBJ1-4,TRBV13,TGTGCCAGCAGCTTACGCACGAGACTAAGGGACAGGGGAGCAACTAATGAAAAACTGTTTTTT,CASSLRTRLRDRGATNEKLFF
NA,12,NA,TRBJ2-7,TRBV11-2,TGTGCCAGCAGCGCGGGCCGGATCGAGCAGTACTTC,CASSAGRIEQYF
NA,16,TRBD2,TRBJ2-5,TRBV5-1,TGCGCCAGCAGCTTGGACCCGGGAGGGCCACAAGAGACCCAGTACTTC,CASSLDPGGPQETQYF
NA,15,NA,TRBJ1-1,TRBV5-1,TGCGCCAGCAGTTCGGACGGGGTCGTGAACACTGAAGCTTTCTTT,CASSSDGVVNTEAFF
NA,15,TRBD2,TRBJ2-1,TRBV27,TGTGCCAGCAGCTCTGGTAGCGGGAGGAAATATGAGCAGTTCTTC,CASSSGSGRKYEQFF